This T cell receptor (beta chain) was recovered during a study of blood T cell repertoires in COVID-19. The table came from immunoSEQ multiplex PCR; TCRdb's copy has only in-frame clones and leaves some out. The sample carries about 76,000 clones, approximately 83% recorded once. The V gene's germline CDR1 is MNHNS and CDR2 SASEGT. The CDR3 sequence is 14 residues long. V gave up 2 bases and J gave up 7 bases, with 14 bases separating them. This rearrangement joins TRBV6-1 to TRBJ1-2; maybe TRBD1 (6 bases). Sequencing was performed on peripheral blood. The TCR comes from a human donor in a cohort sampled during active COVID-19. DNA of the CDR3: TGTGCCAGCAGTGAAACGGGGGGGGCGGTTGGCTACACCTTC. This translates into CASSETGGAVGYTF.